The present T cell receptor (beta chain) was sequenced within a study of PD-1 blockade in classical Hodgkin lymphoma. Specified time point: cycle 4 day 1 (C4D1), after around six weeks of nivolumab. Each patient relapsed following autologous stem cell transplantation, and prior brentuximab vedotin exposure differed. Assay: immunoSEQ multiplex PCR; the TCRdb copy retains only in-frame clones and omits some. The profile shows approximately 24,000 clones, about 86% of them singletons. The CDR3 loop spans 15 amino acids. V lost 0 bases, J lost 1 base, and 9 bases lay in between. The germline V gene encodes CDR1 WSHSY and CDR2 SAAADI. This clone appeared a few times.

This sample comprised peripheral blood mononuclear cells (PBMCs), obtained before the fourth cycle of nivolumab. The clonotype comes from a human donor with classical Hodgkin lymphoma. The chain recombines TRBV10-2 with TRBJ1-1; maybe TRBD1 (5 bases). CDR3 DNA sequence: TGCGCCAGCAGTGAGTCCTGGGGACCGAACACTGAAGCTTTCTTT. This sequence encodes CASSESWGPNTEAFF.